This T cell receptor (beta chain) was identified in a study of beta chain features in type 1 diabetes. Broader study findings: Type 1 diabetes patients showed a moderate but significant shortening of TCRB CDR3s in all four CD4+ subsets.

Germline V gene lookup returns CDR1 SGHRS and CDR2 YFSETQ. V was cut by 7 bases and J by 3 bases, with 15 bases left in between. The CDR3 has 14 amino acids. This clone was counted a few times. Its target is unknown. Every bit of the isolated RNA underwent reverse transcription, so sequencing read expressed TCRB transcripts. Sequenced by immunoSEQ multiplex PCR; TCRdb stores in-frame clones only, minus some. The table includes under 900,000 clones, roughly 15% detected once. The TCR was taken from a woman aged 18 to 35 in good health. The V call is TRBV5-1, the J call TRBJ2-3, with a possible D match to TRBD1 (6 bases). The sample consisted of naive CD4+ T cells from blood. The CDR3 DNA reads as TGCGCCAGCTCATGGACAGCGGAGACAGATACGCAGTATTTT. This translates into CASSWTAETDTQYF.